This T cell receptor (beta chain) comes out of a study of vaccination effects on CD4 cells after COVID-19. CDR3 size: 16 residues. V dropped 1 base and J dropped 8; count of bases not matched to a gene: 7. Germline CDR1 SGHTA, CDR2 FQGNSA. In the case of this clone: Its antigen is not known.

General study points: Both infection-induced and vaccine-induced clones contracted markedly at late post-vaccination timepoints.

Sequencing in the ViraFEST assay came after antigen-specific CD4+ T cells had been expanded with viral peptide pools, which were used to stimulate PBMC. After around 10 days in culture, the CD4+ T cells were isolated. Vaccination of participants consisted of two doses of either the BNT162b2 or mRNA-1273 vaccine. Nucleocapsid antibody tests were negative, and the vaccine recipients had no prior SARS-CoV-2 infection. Sequencing was performed with immunoSEQ multiplex PCR; in TCRdb, only in-frame clones are kept and a portion is missing. The data contain just under 60,000 clones, 78% of them singletons.

Source: CD4+ T cells from PBMCs cultured with HCoV-OC43 spike peptides, taken after COVID-19 vaccination. Subset indicated: HCoV-OC43 spike overlapping peptide pool stimulation. This receptor was identified in a human donor who received a COVID-19 vaccine. The chain couples TRBV7-2 to TRBJ1-4, with 10 bases that match TRBD1. The CDR3 nucleotides read TGTGCCAGCAGCTTAGGGTCAGGACAGGGGGAAGAAAAACTGTTTTTT. Amino acid sequence: CASSLGSGQGEEKLFF.